These T cell receptor beta chains were read from a single sample in a study of shared clonotypes between healthy human individuals. Assay: immunoSEQ multiplex PCR; the TCRdb copy retains only in-frame clones and omits some. The repertoire consists of 2 million to 3 million clones, with more than 85% occurring once and the leading ten covering roughly 0.39%. Sequencing input: naive CD4+ T cells from PBMCs. Receptor source: a man aged 18 to 29 in good health. Some clones in this sample may be carry-over from other donors' samples. Both conserved end residues are trimmed from each CDR3.

v_call,cdr3_aa
TRBV4-1,ASSQTGSVYEQY
TRBV7-2,ASSLVRERNEQF
TRBV9,ASSVGGLSYNEQF
TRBV21-1,ASRNLRWAYNEQF
TRBV6-6,ASSQRPTDTQY
TRBV12-1,ASSFAPGTGKNIQY
TRBV28,ASSLRGAAIGEKLF
TRBV7-9,ASSLTGGGNTIY
TRBV11-2,ASSLIKTSGHNEQF
TRBV7-3,ASSPKAAGSAEAF
TRBV5-1,ASSLVGAANTGELF
TRBV29-1,SVDGAASSYNEQF
TRBV7-3,ASSFSVGGPTDTQY
TRBV19,ASSLPTSRHRRSTDTQY
TRBV5-4,ASSFSVFTEAF
TRBV7-3,ASGGREHGYT
TRBV7-9,ASATRTQETQY
TRBV7-3,ASSLSGTYNTGELF
TRBV5-1,ASSITGGFTGELF
TRBV4-2,ASSQVAAGETQY
TRBV9,ASSAQVGGSNEQF
TRBV5-8,ASSVFAAGPNTEAF
TRBV25-1,ASSGPTGRANTGELF
TRBV6-1,AGLQRQGDEQY
TRBV29-1,SVHQGWDTEAF
TRBV29-1,SVGPIVPPGELF
TRBV5-4,ASSPTYTSYNEQF
TRBV12-5,ASGYPGQGVKAF
TRBV6-5,ASSYSPGSAEKLF
TRBV7-2,ASSLKPSYEQY
TRBV28,ASSLRTGAFSNQPQH
TRBV6-1,ASQYGRLGY